The entry that follows covers one TCR beta chain sequence. What it recognizes is unknown. The same CDR3 is also encoded by other DNA sequences in this sample. The CDR3 spans 14 residues. Germline loops: CDR1 LNHNV, CDR2 YYDKDF (reference sequence). Trimming left V 3 bases short and J 4 bases short, with 12 bases between. This sample was included in a study of shared clonotypes between healthy human individuals. Produced via immunoSEQ multiplex PCR; TCRdb's table is partial and in-frame only. The sample lists around 2.5 million clones, 80% to 95% occurring once. Study-wide results and limits: Exclusively blood specimens were collected; tissue repertoires likely differ. Naive subsets generally had larger estimated richness than memory subsets.

The specimen sequenced was naive CD4+ T cells from PBMCs. Subset indicated: CD45RA+ positively selected. This receptor was taken from a man aged 18-30 years in good health. Some clones in this sample may be carry-over from other donors' samples. The chain has TRBV15 and TRBJ1-2, with unresolved D. The CDR3 loop reads CATSREGVGYGYTF. The CDR3 DNA sequence: TGTGCCACCAGCAGGGAGGGCGTCGGCTATGGCTACACCTTC.